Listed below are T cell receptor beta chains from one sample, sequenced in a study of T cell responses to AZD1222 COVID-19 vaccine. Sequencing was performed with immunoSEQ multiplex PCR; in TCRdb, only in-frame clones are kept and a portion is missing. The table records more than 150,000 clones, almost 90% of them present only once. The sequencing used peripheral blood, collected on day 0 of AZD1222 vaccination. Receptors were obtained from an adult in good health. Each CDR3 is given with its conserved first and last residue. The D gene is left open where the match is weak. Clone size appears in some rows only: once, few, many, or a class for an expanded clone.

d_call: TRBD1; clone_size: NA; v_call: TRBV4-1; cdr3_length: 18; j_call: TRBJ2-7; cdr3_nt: TGCGCCAGCAGCCCGACAGGGGGCAATCCCCCAAAGCCCTACGAGCAGTACTTC; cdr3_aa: CASSPTGGNPPKPYEQYF
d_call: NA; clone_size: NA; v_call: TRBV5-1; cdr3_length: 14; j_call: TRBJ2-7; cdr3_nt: TGCGCCAGCAGCTTGGGTTCGGTGGTTTACGAGCAGTACTTC; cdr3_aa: CASSLGSVVYEQYF
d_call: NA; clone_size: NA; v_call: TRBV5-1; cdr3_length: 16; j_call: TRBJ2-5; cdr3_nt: TGCGCCAGCAGCTTGGCGGAGAGGGGCGGGGGCCCGACCCAGTACTTC; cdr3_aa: CASSLAERGGGPTQYF
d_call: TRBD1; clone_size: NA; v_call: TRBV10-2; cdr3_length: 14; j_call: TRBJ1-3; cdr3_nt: TGCGCCAGCAGTGAACAGGGGGGCAGAAACACCATATATTTT; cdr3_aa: CASSEQGGRNTIYF
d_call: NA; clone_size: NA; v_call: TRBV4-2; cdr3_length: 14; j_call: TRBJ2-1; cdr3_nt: TGTGCCAGCAGCTTACCGGGACCTTACAATGAGCAGTTCTTC; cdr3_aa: CASSLPGPYNEQFF
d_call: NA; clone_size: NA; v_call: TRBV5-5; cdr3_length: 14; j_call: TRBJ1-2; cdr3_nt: TGTGCCAGCAGACCCGGGCCCTCCCCGCAAGGCTACACCTTC; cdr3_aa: CASRPGPSPQGYTF
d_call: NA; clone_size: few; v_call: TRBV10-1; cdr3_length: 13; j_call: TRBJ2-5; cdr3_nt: TGCGCCAGCAGTTCGCGGGATGTTGAGACCCAGTACTTC; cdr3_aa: CASSSRDVETQYF
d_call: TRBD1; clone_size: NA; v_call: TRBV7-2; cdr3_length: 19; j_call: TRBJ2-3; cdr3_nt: TGTGCCAGCACGTCCCCCGGGACAGGGATCCTTCCAACCACAGATACGCAGTATTTT; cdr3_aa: CASTSPGTGILPTTDTQYF
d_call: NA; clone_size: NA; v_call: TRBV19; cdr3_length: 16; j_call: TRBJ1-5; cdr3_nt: TGTGCCAGTAGTCCGAGTTTGGCCAGGGGCCGTCAGCCCCAGCATTTT; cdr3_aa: CASSPSLARGRQPQHF
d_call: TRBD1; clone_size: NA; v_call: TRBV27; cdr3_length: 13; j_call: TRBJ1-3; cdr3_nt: TGTGCCAGCAGGGGGACAGCTAGAGACACCATATATTTT; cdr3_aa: CASRGTARDTIYF
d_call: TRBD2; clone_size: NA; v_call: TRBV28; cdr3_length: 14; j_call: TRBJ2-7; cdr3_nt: TGTGCCAGCACCCTGGGGAGGGGAGCAAGCGAGCAGTACTTC; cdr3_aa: CASTLGRGASEQYF
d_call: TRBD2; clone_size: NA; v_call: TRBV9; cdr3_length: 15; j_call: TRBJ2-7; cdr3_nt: TGTGCCAGCAGCCTCACTAGCGGGGGACCCTACGAGCAGTACTTC; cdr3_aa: CASSLTSGGPYEQYF
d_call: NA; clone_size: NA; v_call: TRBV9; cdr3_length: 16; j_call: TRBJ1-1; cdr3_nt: TGTGCCAGCAGCGTAGGTCCGGGACTGCGGGGCACTGAAGCTTTCTTT; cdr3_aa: CASSVGPGLRGTEAFF
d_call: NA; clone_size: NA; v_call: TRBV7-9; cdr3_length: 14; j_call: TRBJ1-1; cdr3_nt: TGTGCCAGCAGCCAACAGGTGGGAAGGACTGAAGCTTTCTTT; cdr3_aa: CASSQQVGRTEAFF
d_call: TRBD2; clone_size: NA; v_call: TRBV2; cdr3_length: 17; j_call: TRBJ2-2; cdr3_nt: TGTGCCAGCAGTGGGGATTCGGGAGGACCCAACACCGGGGAGCTGTTTTTT; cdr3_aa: CASSGDSGGPNTGELFF
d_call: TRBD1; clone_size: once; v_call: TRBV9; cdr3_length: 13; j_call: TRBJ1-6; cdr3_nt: TGTGCCAGCACGACAGGGGGTAACTCACCCCTCCACTTT; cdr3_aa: CASTTGGNSPLHF
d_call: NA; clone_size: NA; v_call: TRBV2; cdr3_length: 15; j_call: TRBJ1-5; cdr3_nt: TGTGCCAGCATCGGGGGGGCGAACAGCAATCAGCCCCAGCATTTT; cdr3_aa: CASIGGANSNQPQHF
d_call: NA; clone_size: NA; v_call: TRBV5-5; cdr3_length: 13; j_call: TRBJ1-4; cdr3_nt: TGTGCCAGCAGCCGAGGACAAATTGAAAAACTGTTTTTT; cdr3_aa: CASSRGQIEKLFF
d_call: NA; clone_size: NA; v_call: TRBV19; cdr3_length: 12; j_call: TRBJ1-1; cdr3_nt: TGTGCCAGTAGTATAGATCTCGGTCCGAGGTTCTTT; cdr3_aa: CASSIDLGPRFF
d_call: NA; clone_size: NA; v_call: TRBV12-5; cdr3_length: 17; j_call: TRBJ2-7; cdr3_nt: TGTGCTAGTGGTTTGGTTTACCGAGGGTCGGGCGACTACGAGCAGTACTTC; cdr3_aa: CASGLVYRGSGDYEQYF
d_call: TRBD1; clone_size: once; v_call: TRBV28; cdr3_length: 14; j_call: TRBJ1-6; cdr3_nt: TGTGCCAGCAGTTTTGACAGGGGATCATCACCCCTCCACTTT; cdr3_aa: CASSFDRGSSPLHF
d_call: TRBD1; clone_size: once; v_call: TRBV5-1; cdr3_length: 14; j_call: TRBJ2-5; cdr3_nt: TGCGCCAGCAGCCCGGGACAGGGTCAAGAGACCCAGTACTTC; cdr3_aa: CASSPGQGQETQYF
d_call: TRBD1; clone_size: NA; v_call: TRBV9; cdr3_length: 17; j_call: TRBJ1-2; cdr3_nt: TGTGCCAGCAGCGGCGCCGGGACAGGGGCAATGGTCAGTGGCTACACCTTC; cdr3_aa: CASSGAGTGAMVSGYTF
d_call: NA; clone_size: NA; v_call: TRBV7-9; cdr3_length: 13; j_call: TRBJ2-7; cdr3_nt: TGTGCCAGCAGCTTACGGGGCTCCTACGAGCAGTACTTC; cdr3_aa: CASSLRGSYEQYF
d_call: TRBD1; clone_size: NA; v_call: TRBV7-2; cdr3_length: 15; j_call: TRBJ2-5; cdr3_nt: TGTGCCAGCAGCCGCAATAGACAGGGCTGGGAGACCCAGTACTTC; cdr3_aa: CASSRNRQGWETQYF
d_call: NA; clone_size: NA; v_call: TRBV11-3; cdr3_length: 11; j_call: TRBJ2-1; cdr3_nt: TGTGCCAGCAGCTTAAGTAATGAGCAGTTCTTC; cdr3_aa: CASSLSNEQFF
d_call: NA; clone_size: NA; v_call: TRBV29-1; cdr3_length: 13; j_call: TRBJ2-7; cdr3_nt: TGCAGCGTTGAAGCCGGGGGACGGGGCGAGCAGTACTTC; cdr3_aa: CSVEAGGRGEQYF
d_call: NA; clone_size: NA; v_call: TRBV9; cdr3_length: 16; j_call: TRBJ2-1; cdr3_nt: TGTGCCAGCAGCGTCGCCGGGGAGAGCTCCTACAATGAGCAGTTCTTC; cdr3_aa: CASSVAGESSYNEQFF
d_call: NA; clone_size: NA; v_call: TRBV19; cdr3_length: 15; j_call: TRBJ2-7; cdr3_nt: TGTGCCAGTAGTATCGGACAGTTTCGAGCTTACGAGCAGTACTTC; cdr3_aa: CASSIGQFRAYEQYF
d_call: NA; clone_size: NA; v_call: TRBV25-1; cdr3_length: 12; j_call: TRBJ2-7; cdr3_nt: TGTGCCAGCAGTTTAGGGTGGTACGAGCAGTACTTC; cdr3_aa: CASSLGWYEQYF
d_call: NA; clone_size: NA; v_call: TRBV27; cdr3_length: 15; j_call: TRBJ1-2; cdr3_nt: TGTGCCAGCAGTACGACCAGGGGCTTGAACTATGGCTACACCTTC; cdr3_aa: CASSTTRGLNYGYTF
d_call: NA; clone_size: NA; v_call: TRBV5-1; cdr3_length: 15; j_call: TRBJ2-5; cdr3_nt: TGCGCCAGCAGCTCGGGATGGAGGGCCGAAGAGACCCAGTACTTC; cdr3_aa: CASSSGWRAEETQYF
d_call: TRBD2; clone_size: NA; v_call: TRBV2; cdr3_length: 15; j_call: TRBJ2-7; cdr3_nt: TGTGCCAGCAGTCGGGGATTAGCGGGGCTCTACGAGCAGTACTTC; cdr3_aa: CASSRGLAGLYEQYF
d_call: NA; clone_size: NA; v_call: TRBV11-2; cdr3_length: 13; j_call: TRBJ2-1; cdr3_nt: TGTGCCAGCAGCTTAGAGTTTGGGGGTGAGCAGTTCTTC; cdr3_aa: CASSLEFGGEQFF
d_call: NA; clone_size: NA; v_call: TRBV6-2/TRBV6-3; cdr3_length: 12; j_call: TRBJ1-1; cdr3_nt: TGTGCCAGCAGTTACTCTTACACTGAAGCTTTCTTT; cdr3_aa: CASSYSYTEAFF
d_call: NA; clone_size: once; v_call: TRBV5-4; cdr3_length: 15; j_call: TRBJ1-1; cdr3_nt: TGTGCCAGCAGCGTACCGACAGGTTTGAACACTGAAGCTTTCTTT; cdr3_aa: CASSVPTGLNTEAFF